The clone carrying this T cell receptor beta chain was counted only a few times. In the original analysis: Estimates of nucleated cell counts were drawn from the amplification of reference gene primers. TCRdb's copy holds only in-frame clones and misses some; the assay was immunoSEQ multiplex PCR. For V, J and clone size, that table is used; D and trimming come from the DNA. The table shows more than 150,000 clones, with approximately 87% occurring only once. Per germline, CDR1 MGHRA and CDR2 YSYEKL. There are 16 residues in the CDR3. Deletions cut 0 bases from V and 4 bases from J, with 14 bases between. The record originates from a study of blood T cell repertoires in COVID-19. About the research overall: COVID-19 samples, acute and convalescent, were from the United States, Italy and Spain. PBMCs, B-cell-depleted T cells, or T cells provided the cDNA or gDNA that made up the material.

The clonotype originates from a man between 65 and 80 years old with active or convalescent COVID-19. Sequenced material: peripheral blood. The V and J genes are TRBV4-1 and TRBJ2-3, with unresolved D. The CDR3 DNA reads TGCGCCAGCAGCCAAGAAGGTGTGGCTAGGCCAGATACGCAGTATTTT. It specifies CASSQEGVARPDTQYF.